A single sample gave rise to the 7 T cell receptor beta chains below, sequenced in a study of blood T cell repertoires in COVID-19. Measured with immunoSEQ multiplex PCR; TCRdb has only the in-frame clones, and not every one. The profile shows approximately 200,000 clones, less than 85% of them singletons. Source material: peripheral blood. These TCRs come from a woman in her fifties or sixties with acute or convalescent COVID-19.

The genes are TRBV11-2 and TRBJ1-1, with D possibly matching TRBD1 (6 bases). Germline assignment: CDR1 SGHAT and CDR2 FQNNGV. The CDR3 consists of 17 residues. V lost 0 bases to trimming and J lost 5 bases, with 19 bases between them. The CDR3 nucleotides are TGTGCCAGCAGCTTAGATGAAGCCGGACAGAGGGGGACTGAAGCTTTCTTT. Protein product: CASSLDEAGQRGTEAFF.

CDR3 sequence: CASSEGGAGYNEQFF. CDR3 nucleotides: TGCGCCAGCAGTGAGGGGGGAGCGGGGTACAATGAGCAGTTCTTC. The chain carries TRBV10-1 and TRBJ2-1; 7 nucleotides line up with TRBD2. The CDR3 consists of 15 residues. The germline CDR1 and CDR2 sequences are WNHNN and SYGVQD (reference sequence). With V trimmed by 2 bases and J by 4 bases, 5 bases remained unmatched.

This clone has only one observation. The chain carries TRBV28 and TRBJ1-1; D not certain. Per germline, CDR1 MDHEN and CDR2 SYDVKM. The V end lost 3 bases, the J end lost 10 bases, and 12 bases lay between the germline ends. This CDR3 is built from 12 residues. In DNA form, the CDR3 reads TGTGCCAGCAGTTTCCCAAACTTTGGAGCTTTCTTT. Protein sequence: CASSFPNFGAFF.

The chain joins TRBV27 to TRBJ1-6; tentatively, D is TRBD1 (5 bases). This CDR3 contains 16 residues. The V gene lost 2 bases and the J gene lost 6 bases, with 14 bases spanning the gap. Germline V CDR1 and CDR2: MNHEY, SMNVEV (reference sequence). The CDR3 DNA follows: TGTGCCAGCAGTTTAGGGCGGGGCAGGCCTAATTCACCCCTCCACTTT. Protein: CASSLGRGRPNSPLHF.

This clone was detected only a few times. The chain is built from TRBV5-5 and TRBJ1-1; D might be TRBD1 (5 bases). Germline CDR1 SGHKS, CDR2 YYEKEE (reference sequence). V was shortened by 4 bases and J by 4 bases, with 11 bases between the two germline ends. The CDR3 is 13 amino acids. CDR3 coding DNA: TGTGCCAGCAGCCGCGGGGGGGGCACTGAAGCTTTCTTT. Translation: CASSRGGGTEAFF.

This clone was recorded once. The genes are TRBV6-1 and TRBJ2-1, with 12 bases identical to TRBD2. The length of the CDR3 is 19 residues. Trimming at V came to 3 bases and at J to 3 bases, leaving 12 bases not matched to a gene. Germline V CDR1 and CDR2: MNHNS, SASEGT. CDR3 in amino acids: CASSDRLAGGISLYNEQFF. The CDR3, as DNA: TGTGCCAGCAGTGACCGGCTAGCGGGGGGGATATCCCTCTACAATGAGCAGTTCTTC.

The chain links TRBV18 to TRBJ1-3, with D tentatively TRBD1 (6 bases). The length of the CDR3 is 16 residues. V was shortened by 0 bases and J by 0 bases, with 9 bases between the two germline ends. CDR1 KGHSH and CDR2 LQKENI come from the germline V gene. The CDR3 sequence is CASSPPLGGSGNTIYF. The CDR3 nucleotides read TGTGCCAGCTCACCACCTTTAGGGGGCTCTGGAAACACCATATATTTT.